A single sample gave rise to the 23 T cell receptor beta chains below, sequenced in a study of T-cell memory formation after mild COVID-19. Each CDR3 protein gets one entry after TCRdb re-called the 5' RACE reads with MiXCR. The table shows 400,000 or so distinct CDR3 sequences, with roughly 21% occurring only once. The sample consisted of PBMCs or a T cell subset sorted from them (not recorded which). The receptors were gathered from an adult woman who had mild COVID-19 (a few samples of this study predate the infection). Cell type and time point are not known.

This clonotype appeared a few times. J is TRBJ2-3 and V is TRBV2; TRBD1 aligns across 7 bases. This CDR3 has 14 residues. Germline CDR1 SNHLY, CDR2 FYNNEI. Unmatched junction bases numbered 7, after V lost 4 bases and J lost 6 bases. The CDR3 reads CASSARQGTDTQYF. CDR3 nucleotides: TGTGCCAGCAGTGCCCGACAGGGAACCGATACGCAGTATTTT.

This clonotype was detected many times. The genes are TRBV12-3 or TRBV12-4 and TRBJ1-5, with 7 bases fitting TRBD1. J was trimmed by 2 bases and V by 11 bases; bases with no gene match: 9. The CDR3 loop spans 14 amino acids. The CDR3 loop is CASRGQIGNQPQHF. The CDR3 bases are TGTGCCTCGAGGGGGCAAATCGGCAATCAGCCCCAGCATTTT.

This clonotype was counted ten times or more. This CDR3 is CASSPGRSSNSPLHF. As DNA, the CDR3 is TGTGCCAGCAGCCCCGGGAGATCGAGCAATTCACCCCTCCACTTT. The chain combines TRBV7-6 with TRBJ1-6, with unresolved D. The CDR3 length is 15 residues. The germline gives CDR1 SGHVS, CDR2 FNYEAQ. Trimming left V 5 bases short and J 7 bases short, with 15 bases between.

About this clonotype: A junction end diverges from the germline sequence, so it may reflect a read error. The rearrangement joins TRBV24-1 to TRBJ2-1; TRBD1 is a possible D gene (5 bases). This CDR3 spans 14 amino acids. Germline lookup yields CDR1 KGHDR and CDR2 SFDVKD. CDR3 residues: CVTSDLVAGNEQFF. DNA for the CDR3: TGTGTCACCAGTGACCTGGTGGCAGGGAATGAGCAGTTCTTC.

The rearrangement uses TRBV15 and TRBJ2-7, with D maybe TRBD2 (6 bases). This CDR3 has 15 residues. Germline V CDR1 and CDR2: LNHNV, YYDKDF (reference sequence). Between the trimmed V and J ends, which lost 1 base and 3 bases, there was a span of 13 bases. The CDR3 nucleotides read TGTGCCACCAGCAGAGGTGGCGGGGAATACTACGAGCAGTACTTC. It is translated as CATSRGGGEYYEQYF.

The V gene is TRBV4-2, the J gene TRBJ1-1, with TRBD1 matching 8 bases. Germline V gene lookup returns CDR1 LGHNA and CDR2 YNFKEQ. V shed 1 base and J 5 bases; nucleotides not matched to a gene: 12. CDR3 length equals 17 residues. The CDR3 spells CASSQVGRGRSRTEAFF. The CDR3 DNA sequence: TGTGCCAGCAGCCAAGTGGGCAGGGGGCGGTCAAGGACTGAAGCTTTCTTT.

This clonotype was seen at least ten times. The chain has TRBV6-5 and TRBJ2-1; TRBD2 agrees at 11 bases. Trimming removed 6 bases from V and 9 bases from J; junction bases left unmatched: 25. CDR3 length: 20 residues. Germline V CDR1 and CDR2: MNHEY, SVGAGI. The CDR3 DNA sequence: TGTGCCAGCAGCCGAGACAGAACGGGAGGGACTAGCGGAGCTACCCGTGAGCAGTTCTTC. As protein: CASSRDRTGGTSGATREQFF.

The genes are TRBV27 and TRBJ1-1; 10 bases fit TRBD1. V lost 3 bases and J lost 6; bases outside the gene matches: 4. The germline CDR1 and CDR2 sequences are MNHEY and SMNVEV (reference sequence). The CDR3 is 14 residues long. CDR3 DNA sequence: TGTGCCAGCAGTTTTCGACAGGGGGCCGCTGAAGCTTTCTTT. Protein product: CASSFRQGAAEAFF.

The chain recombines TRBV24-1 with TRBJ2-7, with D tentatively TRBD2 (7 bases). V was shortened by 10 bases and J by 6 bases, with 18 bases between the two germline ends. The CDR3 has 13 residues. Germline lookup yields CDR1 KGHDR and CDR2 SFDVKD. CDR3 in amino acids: CATGLAGAAEQYF. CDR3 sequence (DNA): TGTGCCACGGGTTTGGCGGGGGCCGCCGAGCAGTACTTC.

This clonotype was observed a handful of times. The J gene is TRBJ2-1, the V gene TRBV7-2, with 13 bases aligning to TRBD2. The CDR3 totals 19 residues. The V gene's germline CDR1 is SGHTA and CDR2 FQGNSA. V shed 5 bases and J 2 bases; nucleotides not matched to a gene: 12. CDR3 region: CASSPGLAGEERPYNEQFF. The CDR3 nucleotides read TGTGCCAGCAGCCCCGGACTAGCGGGAGAGGAGAGGCCCTACAATGAGCAGTTCTTC.

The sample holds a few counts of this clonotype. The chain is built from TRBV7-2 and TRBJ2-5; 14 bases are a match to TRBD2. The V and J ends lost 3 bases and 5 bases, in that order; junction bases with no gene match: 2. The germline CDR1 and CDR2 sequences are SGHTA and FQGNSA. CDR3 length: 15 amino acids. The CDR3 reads CASSLTSGRGETQYF. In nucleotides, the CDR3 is TGTGCCAGCAGCTTGACTAGCGGGAGGGGGGAGACCCAGTACTTC. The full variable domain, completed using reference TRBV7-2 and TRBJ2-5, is GAGVSQSPSNKVTEKGKDVELRCDPISGHTALYWYRQSLGQGLEFLIYFQGNSAPDKSGLPSDRFSAERTGGSVSTLTIQRTQQEDSAVYLCASSLTSGRGETQYFGPGTRLLVL.

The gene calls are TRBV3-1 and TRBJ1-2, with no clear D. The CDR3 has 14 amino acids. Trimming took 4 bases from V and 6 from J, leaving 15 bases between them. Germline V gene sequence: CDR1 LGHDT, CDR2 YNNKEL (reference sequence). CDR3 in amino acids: CASSPLGIYDGYTF. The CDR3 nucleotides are TGTGCCAGCAGCCCCCTTGGGATTTATGATGGCTACACCTTC.

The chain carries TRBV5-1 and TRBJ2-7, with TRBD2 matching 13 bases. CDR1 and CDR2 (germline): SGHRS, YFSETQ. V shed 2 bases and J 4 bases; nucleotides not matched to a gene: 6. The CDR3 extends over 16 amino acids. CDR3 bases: TGCGCCAGCAGCTTAGGGACTAGCGGGACGAATTACGAGCAGTACTTC. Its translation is CASSLGTSGTNYEQYF.

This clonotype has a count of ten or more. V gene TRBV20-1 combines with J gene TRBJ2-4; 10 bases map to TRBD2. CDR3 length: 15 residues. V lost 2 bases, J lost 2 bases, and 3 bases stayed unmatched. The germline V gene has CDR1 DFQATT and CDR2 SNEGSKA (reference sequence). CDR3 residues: CSARPGLATKNIQYF. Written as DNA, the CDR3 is TGCAGTGCTAGACCGGGACTAGCGACCAAAAACATTCAGTACTTC.

The CDR3 sequence is CASSHGAGNQYF. Written as DNA, the CDR3 is TGTGCCAGCAGCCATGGGGCCGGTAATCAGTACTTC. The chain recombines TRBV3-1 with TRBJ2-4; D perhaps matches TRBD1 (5 bases). There are 12 residues in the CDR3. V was pared by 3 bases and J by 12 bases, with 12 bases between. Germline CDR1 reads LGHDT; CDR2 reads YNNKEL (reference sequence).

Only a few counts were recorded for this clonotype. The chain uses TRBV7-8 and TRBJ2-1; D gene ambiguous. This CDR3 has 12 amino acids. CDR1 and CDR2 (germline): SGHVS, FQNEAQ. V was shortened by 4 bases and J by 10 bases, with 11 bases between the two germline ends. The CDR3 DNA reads TGTGCCAGCAGCTCCTGGCCTGGGGAGCAGTTCTTC. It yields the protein CASSSWPGEQFF.

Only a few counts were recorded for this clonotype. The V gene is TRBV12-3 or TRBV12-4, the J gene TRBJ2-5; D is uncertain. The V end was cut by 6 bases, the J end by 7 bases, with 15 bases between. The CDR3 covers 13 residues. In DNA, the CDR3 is TGTGCCAGCAGCCAACTAAGGCTTGGGACCCAGTACTTC. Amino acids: CASSQLRLGTQYF.

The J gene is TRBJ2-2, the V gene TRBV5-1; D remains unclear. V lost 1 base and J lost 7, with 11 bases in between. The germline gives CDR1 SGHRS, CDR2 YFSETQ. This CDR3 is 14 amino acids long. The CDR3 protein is CASSLLVGLGELFF. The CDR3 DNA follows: TGCGCCAGCAGCTTGTTAGTGGGTCTCGGGGAGCTGTTTTTT.

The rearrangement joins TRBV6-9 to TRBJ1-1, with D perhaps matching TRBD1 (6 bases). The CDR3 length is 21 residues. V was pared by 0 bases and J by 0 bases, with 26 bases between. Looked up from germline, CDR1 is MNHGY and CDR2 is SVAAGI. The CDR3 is CASSYSARRGVVRPLNTEAFF. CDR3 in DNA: TGTGCCAGCAGTTATTCTGCTAGGAGGGGGGTCGTCCGTCCCCTGAACACTGAAGCTTTCTTT.

The CDR3, as DNA: TGTGCCAGCAGTTCGGGGGTCAGGAACAATTCACCCCTCCACTTT. It is translated as CASSSGVRNNSPLHF. The V call is TRBV12-3 or TRBV12-4, the J call TRBJ1-6; possible D gene TRBD1, 5 bases. Trimming took 4 bases from V and 7 from J, leaving 14 bases between them. There are 15 residues in the CDR3.

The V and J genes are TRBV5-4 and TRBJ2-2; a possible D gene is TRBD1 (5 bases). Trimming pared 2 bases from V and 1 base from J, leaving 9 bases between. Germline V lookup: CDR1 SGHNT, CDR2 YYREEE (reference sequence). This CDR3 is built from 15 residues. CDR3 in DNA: TGTGCCAGCAGCTTAGACAGTGAGAACACCGGGGAGCTGTTTTTT. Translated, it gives CASSLDSENTGELFF. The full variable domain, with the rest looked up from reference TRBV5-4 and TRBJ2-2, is ETGVTQSPTHLIKTRGQQVTLRCSSQSGHNTVSWYQQALGQGPQFIFQYYREEENGRGNFPPRFSGLQFPNYSSELNVNALELDDSALYLCASSLDSENTGELFFGEGSRLTVL.

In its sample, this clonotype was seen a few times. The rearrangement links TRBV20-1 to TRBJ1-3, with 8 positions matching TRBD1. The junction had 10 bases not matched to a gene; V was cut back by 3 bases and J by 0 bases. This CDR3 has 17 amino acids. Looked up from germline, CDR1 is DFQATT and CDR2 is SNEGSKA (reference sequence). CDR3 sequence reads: CSARLTGADSSGNTIYF. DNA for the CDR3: TGCAGTGCTAGGTTGACAGGGGCCGATTCCTCTGGAAACACCATATATTTT.

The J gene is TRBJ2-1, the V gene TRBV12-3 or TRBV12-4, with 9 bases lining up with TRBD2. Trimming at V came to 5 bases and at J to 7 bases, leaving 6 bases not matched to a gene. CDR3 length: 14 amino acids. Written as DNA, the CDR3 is TGTGCCAGCAGTCGAATAAGCGGGGGGAATGAGCAGTTCTTC. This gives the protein CASSRISGGNEQFF.